A single T cell receptor (beta chain) is shown here with its context. Its target antigen remains unknown. Base qualities are not at hand, and no much larger clone is one base apart. One collaborating source in Seattle enrolled patients during active infection and followed them longitudinally through the course of disease. Collaborating institutions collected whole blood in K2EDTA tubes following their own protocols. For TCRbeta analysis, collaborators shipped samples as frozen whole blood, isolated PBMCs, or DNA extracted from either of those sample types. Taken from cysteine to phenylalanine, the CDR3 has 13 residues. CDR3 DNA only is kept here, 39 bases in frame from base 1. CDR1 and CDR2 were assigned from the germline V gene (reference sequence) as SEHNR and FQNEAQ. The junction carries 17 bases between V and J, which are trimmed by 2 bases and 13 bases respectively. TCRbeta CDR3 regions were amplified from genomic DNA using the immunoSEQ Assay, a bias-controlled multiplex PCR. In the authors' own workflow: Within the assay, amplification of reference gene primers was used to estimate how many nucleated cells each sample contained. To quantify the absolute abundance of each unique TCRbeta CDR3 rearrangement, sequence reads were collapsed and filtered. For each sample, productive Simpson clonality was calculated as the square root of Simpson's diversity index across productive rearrangements. Sourced from immuneACCESS, this table was stored by TCRdb with only in-frame sequences that have V and J called. A share of the clones is absent; for the studies checked, an unresolved V gene accounts for under half, and the remainder has no known explanation. That table is the source of V, J and clone size, and D and trimming were worked out from the DNA. This sample gives around 120,000 clones in total; around 90% of them show up just once. The leading ten clones occupy around 4% of the sample.

The sample comes from a study of blood T cell repertoires in COVID-19 (dated by TCRdb to the early 2020s). Describing the broader study: Samples covering the acute and convalescent phases of COVID-19 were provided by collaborators in the United States, Italy and Spain. The sample metadata nearly always contained a de-identified subject ID, COVID-19 status, age in years and sex. The material from the prospective study consisted of cDNA or gDNA derived from T cells, B-cell-depleted T cells, or PBMCs. Samples came from the ongoing ImmuneRACE study (first 160 participants) plus 1,254 subjects from 6 global collaborators. HLA class I and class II types, where available, came from metadata supplied by the sample provider rather than from assay-based typing. A freely available public database, intended as a resource for researchers studying the immune response to SARS-CoV-2, is where the repertoires were released. The dataset comprised deeply sampled blood TCRbeta repertoires from subjects exposed to, actively infected with, or recovered from COVID-19. General study outcomes and caveats: The quantity of clinical and demographic metadata differed by source and by participant and was supplied without curation.

The sequence joins TRBV7-9 to TRBJ1-2; the D gene is possibly TRBD1, with 6 bases matching. The clonotype originates from a woman aged 60-70 years with COVID-19, enrolled during active disease. Sequencing was performed on peripheral blood. The CDR3 region reads CASSLPTGGSLTF. The bases read TGTGCCAGCAGCTTACCAACTGGGGGCTCACTCACCTTC.